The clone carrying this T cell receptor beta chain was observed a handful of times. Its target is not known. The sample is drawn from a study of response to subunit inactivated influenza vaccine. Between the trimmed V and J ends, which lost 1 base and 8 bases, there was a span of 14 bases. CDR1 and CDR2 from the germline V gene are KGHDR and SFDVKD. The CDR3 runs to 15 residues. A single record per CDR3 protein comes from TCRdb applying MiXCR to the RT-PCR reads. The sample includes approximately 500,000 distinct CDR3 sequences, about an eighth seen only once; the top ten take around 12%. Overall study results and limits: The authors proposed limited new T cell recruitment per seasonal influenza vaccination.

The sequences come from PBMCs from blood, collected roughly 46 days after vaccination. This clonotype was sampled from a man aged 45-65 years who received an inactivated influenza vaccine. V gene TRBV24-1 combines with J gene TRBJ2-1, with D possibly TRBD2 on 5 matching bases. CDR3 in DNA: TGTGCCACCAGTGATTTTCACGGCGGGTGGGATGAGCAGTTCTTC. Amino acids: CATSDFHGGWDEQFF.